The 27 T cell receptor beta chains given below trace back to one sample, sequenced in a study of T cell responses to AZD1222 COVID-19 vaccine. Produced via immunoSEQ multiplex PCR; TCRdb's table is partial and in-frame only. The sample carries some 150,000 clones, around 89% recorded once. Sample: peripheral blood, taken on day 0 of AZD1222 vaccination. These receptors all stem from an adult in good health.

This clone was observed a single time. The chain uses TRBV24-1 and TRBJ1-2; D might be TRBD1 (6 bases). The germline gives CDR1 KGHDR, CDR2 SFDVKD. V gave up 4 bases and J gave up 8 bases, with 13 bases separating them. The CDR3 consists of 13 residues. Written as DNA, the CDR3 is TGTGCCACCAGTGACGGGGACAATCGGGGCTACACCTTC. It codes for CATSDGDNRGYTF.

The gene calls are TRBV19 and TRBJ2-6; D call uncertain. CDR3 length: 15 residues. Germline V CDR1 and CDR2: LNHDA, SQIVND (reference sequence). V was shortened by 3 bases and J by 0 bases, with 6 bases between the two germline ends. The CDR3 bases are TGTGCCAGTAGTATCATGGACTCTGGGGCCAACGTCCTGACTTTC. Protein sequence: CASSIMDSGANVLTF.

The chain links TRBV7-2 to TRBJ1-5; D is ambiguous. Trimming removed 1 base at V and 1 base at J, with 8 bases between. This CDR3 contains 15 residues. Germline loops: CDR1 SGHTA, CDR2 FQGNSA. The CDR3 coding sequence is TGTGCCAGCAGCTTAGATATAGGCAGCAATCAGCCCCAGCATTTT. Translating gives CASSLDIGSNQPQHF.

This rearrangement joins TRBV18 to TRBJ1-1, with 7 bases fitting TRBD1. Unmatched junction bases numbered 3, after V lost 6 bases and J lost 2 bases. This CDR3 region has 13 residues. CDR1 is KGHSH and CDR2 is LQKENI in the germline V gene. The CDR3 here is CASSSGGNTEAFF. The CDR3 DNA is TGTGCCAGCTCGTCAGGGGGTAACACTGAAGCTTTCTTT. Looking up the rest from reference TRBV18 and TRBJ1-1 gives the full variable domain: NAGVMQNPRHLVRRRGQEARLRCSPMKGHSHVYWYRQLPEEGLKFMVYLQKENIIDESGMPKERFSAEFPKEGPSILRIQQVVRGDSAAYFCASSSGGNTEAFFGQGTRLTVV.

The V gene is TRBV19, the J gene TRBJ1-2; maybe TRBD1 (5 bases). Germline CDR1 reads LNHDA; CDR2 reads SQIVND (reference sequence). The V end lost 7 bases, the J end lost 2 bases, and 17 bases lay between the germline ends. This CDR3 is built from 15 residues. Here the CDR3 reads CASTTRQGDNYGYTF. The CDR3 region has the DNA TGTGCCAGTACCACAAGGCAGGGAGACAACTATGGCTACACCTTC.

V and J are TRBV7-2 and TRBJ2-2; the match to TRBD2 covers 9 bases. V shed 5 bases and J 8 bases; nucleotides not matched to a gene: 12. CDR1 is SGHTA and CDR2 is FQGNSA in the germline V gene. CDR3 size: 16 residues. In DNA form, the CDR3 reads TGTGCCAGCAGCCTCTTCACAGCGGGGGGATCTGGGGAGCTGTTTTTT. Residues: CASSLFTAGGSGELFF.

This clone showed up just once. At one of its ends the junction is not consistent with the germline gene, which may arise from a read error. The chain employs TRBV2 and TRBJ2-3; 8 bases are shared with TRBD2. Germline-derived CDR1 and CDR2 are SNHLY and FYNNEI. The CDR3 length is 15 residues. The CDR3 loop reads CASSQGRGDIDAQYF. The CDR3 coding sequence is TGTGCCAGCTCTCAAGGGCGGGGGGATATAGATGCGCAGTATTTT. The full variable domain, completed using reference TRBV2 and TRBJ2-3, is EPEVTQTPSHQVTQMGQEVILRCVPISNHLYFYWYRQILGQKVEFLVSFYNNEISEKSEIFDDQFSVERPDGSNFTLKIRSTKLEDSAMYFCASSQGRGDIDAQYFGPGTRLTVL.

The chain combines TRBV19 with TRBJ1-1; 7 bases are shared with TRBD1. With 0 bases clipped from V and 0 bases from J, the junction kept 1 base outside the gene matches. There are 15 residues in the CDR3. The germline CDR1 and CDR2 sequences are LNHDA and SQIVND (reference sequence). The CDR3 bases are TGTGCCAGTAGTATAGACAGGGGGATGAACACTGAAGCTTTCTTT. Protein product: CASSIDRGMNTEAFF.

This rearrangement joins TRBV30 to TRBJ1-5; a possible D gene is TRBD1 (5 bases). Germline CDR1 reads GTSNPN; CDR2 reads SVGIG (reference sequence). The CDR3 covers 21 residues. The V and J ends lost 2 bases and 1 base respectively, with 30 bases between them. CDR3 sequence reads: CAWSPWTLASGGYVSNQPQHF. CDR3 nucleotides: TGTGCCTGGAGTCCCTGGACTTTGGCCTCGGGGGGGTATGTAAGCAATCAGCCCCAGCATTTT.

The V and J genes are TRBV9 and TRBJ1-1, with 7 bases aligning to TRBD1. The CDR3 runs to 17 residues. Germline V gives CDR1 SGDLS, CDR2 YYNGEE. The V and J ends lost 4 bases and 4 bases, in that order; junction bases with no gene match: 16. The CDR3 sequence is CASSHFDRDEPGTEAFF. Here the CDR3 DNA reads TGTGCCAGCAGCCACTTCGACAGGGACGAACCCGGCACTGAAGCTTTCTTT.

The table lists this clone with a count of one. The chain is built from TRBV19 and TRBJ2-2; TRBD1 matches at 8 bases. The CDR3 loop spans 15 amino acids. Germline trimming cut 3 bases from V and 1 base from J; bases unmatched to any gene: 1. CDR1 is LNHDA and CDR2 is SQIVND in the germline V gene (reference sequence). CDR3 nucleotide sequence: TGTGCCAGTAGTATGGGACAGGTGAACACCGGGGAGCTGTTTTTT. It is translated as CASSMGQVNTGELFF.

The gene calls are TRBV6-5 and TRBJ1-1; tentative D call: TRBD1 (6 bases). Germline V gives CDR1 MNHEY, CDR2 SVGAGI. The CDR3 extends over 14 amino acids. Between the trimmed V and J ends, which lost 7 bases and 5 bases, there was a span of 17 bases. The CDR3 here is CASTGTGRSTEAFF. The CDR3, as DNA: TGTGCCAGCACCGGAACAGGGAGGAGTACTGAAGCTTTCTTT.

V and J are TRBV7-9 and TRBJ1-3; D is possibly TRBD1 (6 bases). From germline, CDR1 is SEHNR and CDR2 FQNEAQ (reference sequence). The CDR3 covers 14 residues. The V gene lost 4 bases and the J gene lost 4 bases, with 11 bases spanning the gap. The CDR3 loop is CASSSSGAGNTIYF. The DNA of the CDR3 is TGTGCCAGCAGCTCCTCGGGGGCGGGAAACACCATATATTTT.

The gene calls are TRBV19 and TRBJ1-2; 7 bases fit TRBD1. Germline CDR1 LNHDA, CDR2 SQIVND (reference sequence). J gave up 7 bases and V 7 bases, and 15 bases lay outside the gene matches. This CDR3 is 15 amino acids long. The CDR3 DNA follows: TGTGCCAGTACCTTGGGTGGAGGGGGCGATCGTGGCTACACCTTC. Encoded protein: CASTLGGGGDRGYTF.

J is TRBJ1-6 and V is TRBV6-5; D is unresolved. Germline values: CDR1 MNHEY, CDR2 SVGAGI. The CDR3 totals 14 residues. Trimming shortened V by 8 bases and J by 7 bases, and 15 bases separated the two germline ends. The CDR3 coding sequence is TGTGCCAGCCAAAGGTCAGCCCCCAATTCACCCCTCCACTTT. It is translated as CASQRSAPNSPLHF.

The genes are TRBV28 and TRBJ1-2; 7 positions agree with TRBD1. The CDR3 is 14 amino acids. V lost 4 bases and J lost 2; bases outside the gene matches: 4. Germline values: CDR1 MDHEN, CDR2 SYDVKM. CDR3 amino acids: CASSSGQRNYGYTF. CDR3 DNA: TGTGCCAGCAGTTCGGGACAGCGAAACTATGGCTACACCTTC.

The rearrangement uses TRBV19 and TRBJ1-5; D is undetermined. Germline V gene data show CDR1 as LNHDA and CDR2 as SQIVND (reference sequence). The CDR3 loop spans 13 amino acids. V gave up 1 base and J gave up 2 bases, with 3 bases separating them. The CDR3 DNA is TGTGCCAGTAGTATAGGGGGCAATCAGCCCCAGCATTTT. Residues: CASSIGGNQPQHF.

This sequence joins TRBV25-1 and TRBJ1-6; D ambiguous. The CDR3 totals 13 residues. CDR1 is MGHDK, CDR2 SYGVNS, per germline. The V end was cut by 8 bases, the J end by 7 bases, with 12 bases between. CDR3 residues: CASGRAANSPLHF. DNA for the CDR3: TGTGCCAGCGGACGGGCCGCAAATTCACCCCTCCACTTT.

The V gene is TRBV29-1, the J gene TRBJ1-2, with a weak D call TRBD1 (5 bases). Germline V lookup: CDR1 SQVTM, CDR2 ANQGSEA. Trimming cost V 7 bases and J 8 bases, with 20 bases left between them. The CDR3 is 13 residues long. CDR3 amino acids: CSGWTSSLKGYTF. The CDR3 region has the DNA TGCAGCGGATGGACATCATCCCTCAAAGGCTACACCTTC.

This rearrangement joins TRBV28 to TRBJ2-3; 8 bases map to TRBD2. This CDR3 has 12 residues. Germline-derived CDR1 and CDR2 are MDHEN and SYDVKM. The CDR3 protein is CGTGGATDTQYF. CDR3 bases: TGTGGGACGGGGGGGGCCACAGATACGCAGTATTTT.

CDR3 DNA sequence: TGTGCCAGCAGCTTGTCGGGACTAGCGGGGGGGCGTGGCGGGGAGCTGTTTTTT. Its protein is CASSLSGLAGGRGGELFF. V gene TRBV11-2 combines with J gene TRBJ2-2; 16 bases align to TRBD2. V dropped 3 bases and J dropped 7; count of bases not matched to a gene: 8. Looked up from germline, CDR1 is SGHAT and CDR2 is FQNNGV. The CDR3 runs 18 residues.

This rearrangement joins TRBV28 to TRBJ2-7; TRBD2 matches at 14 bases. V dropped 3 bases and J dropped 10; count of bases not matched to a gene: 8. Germline V gene data show CDR1 as MDHEN and CDR2 as SYDVKM. This CDR3 spans 15 amino acids. The CDR3 sequence is CASSLETSGGVGQYF. The CDR3 region has the DNA TGTGCCAGCAGTTTGGAGACTAGCGGGGGGGTAGGTCAGTACTTC.

CDR3 sequence (DNA): TGTGCCAGCAGCCAAGATATCGCGGGACAGGGAAATCAGCCCCAGCATTTT. Translating it yields CASSQDIAGQGNQPQHF. The chain employs TRBV14 and TRBJ1-5, with 9 bases aligning to TRBD1. The germline gives CDR1 SGHDN, CDR2 FVKESK. CDR3 length: 17 residues. J gave up 4 bases and V 0 bases, and 7 bases lay outside the gene matches.

A single count supports this clone. The V and J genes are TRBV4-2 and TRBJ2-1; D not certain. V gave up 0 bases and J gave up 3 bases, with 12 bases separating them. CDR3 length: 16 amino acids. Germline V gene data show CDR1 as LGHNA and CDR2 as YNFKEQ. The CDR3 nucleotides are TGTGCCAGCAGCCAAGATCGCGACCTGGGCTACAATGAGCAGTTCTTC. Translated, it gives CASSQDRDLGYNEQFF.

The genes are TRBV19 and TRBJ1-1, with D perhaps TRBD1 (5 bases). V was shortened by 11 bases and J by 1 base, with 11 bases between the two germline ends. From germline, CDR1 is LNHDA and CDR2 SQIVND (reference sequence). The CDR3 runs 12 residues. As DNA, the CDR3 is TGTGCCGGGCGGGGGGAGAACACTGAAGCTTTCTTT. It specifies CAGRGENTEAFF.

The chain links TRBV7-2 to TRBJ2-3, with D perhaps TRBD2 (6 bases). In germline, CDR1 is SGHTA, CDR2 FQGNSA. The CDR3 contains 15 residues. Between the trimmed V and J ends, which lost 4 bases and 0 bases, there was a span of 11 bases. The CDR3 DNA follows: TGTGCCAGCAGCTCAGCGGGTCCTAGCACAGATACGCAGTATTTT. This sequence encodes CASSSAGPSTDTQYF.

This clone was picked up one time. The chain couples TRBV18 to TRBJ2-7; D perhaps matches TRBD2 (5 bases). This CDR3 has 12 amino acids. With 6 bases removed from V and 2 bases from J, the gap between germline ends came to 8 bases. CDR1 and CDR2 from the germline V gene are KGHSH and LQKENI. DNA of the CDR3: TGTGCCAGCTCGTGGGGAGCCTACGAGCAGTACTTC. Protein sequence: CASSWGAYEQYF.